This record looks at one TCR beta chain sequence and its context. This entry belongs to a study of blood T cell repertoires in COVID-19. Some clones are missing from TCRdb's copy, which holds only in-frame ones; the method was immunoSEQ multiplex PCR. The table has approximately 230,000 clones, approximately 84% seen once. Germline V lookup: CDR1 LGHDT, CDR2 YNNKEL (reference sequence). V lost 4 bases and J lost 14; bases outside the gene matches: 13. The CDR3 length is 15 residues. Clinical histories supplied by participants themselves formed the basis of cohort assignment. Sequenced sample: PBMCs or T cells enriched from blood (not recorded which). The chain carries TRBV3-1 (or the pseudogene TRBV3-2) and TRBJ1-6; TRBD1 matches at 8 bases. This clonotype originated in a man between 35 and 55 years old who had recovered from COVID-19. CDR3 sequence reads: CASSRATGVPSALHF. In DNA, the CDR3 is TGTGCCAGCAGCCGGGCGACAGGGGTTCCTTCCGCCCTCCACTTT.